The 5 T cell receptor beta chains given below trace back to one sample, sequenced in a study of glioma-infiltrating T cells after dendritic cell vaccination. The repertoire was sequenced with immunoSEQ multiplex PCR; TCRdb's copy has only in-frame clones and lacks some. This sample has about 92,000 clones, with 70% to 90% found just once. The sample was blood, taken before dendritic cell vaccination. These receptors were taken from a human donor with glioblastoma.

V usage is TRBV5-4 and J usage is TRBJ2-7; the D gene is possibly TRBD1 (6 bases). The CDR3 is 14 residues long. Germline V CDR1 and CDR2: SGHNT, YYREEE (reference sequence). The ends were cut back, 0 bases at V and 2 bases at J, with 9 bases in the middle. The DNA of the CDR3 is TGTGCCAGCAGCTTGGGACAGGTCCCCTACGAGCAGTACTTC. It codes for CASSLGQVPYEQYF.

In DNA form, the CDR3 reads TGCGCCAGCACCTCAGAAACAGGGGTTGGCACTGAAGCTTTCTTT. This gives the protein CASTSETGVGTEAFF. The chain employs TRBV5-1 and TRBJ1-1; 7 bases agree with TRBD1. CDR1 and CDR2 from the germline V gene are SGHRS and YFSETQ. CDR3 length: 15 amino acids. V was pared by 6 bases and J by 4 bases, with 12 bases of the junction left unmatched.

The chain employs TRBV7-9 and TRBJ2-7, with D perhaps matching TRBD1 (6 bases). V was trimmed by 4 bases and J by 0 bases, leaving 10 bases between them. The CDR3 loop spans 14 amino acids. CDR1 and CDR2 (germline): SEHNR, FQNEAQ (reference sequence). The CDR3 protein is CASSYRESSYEQYF. CDR3 sequence (DNA): TGTGCCAGCAGCTACAGGGAGAGCTCCTACGAGCAGTACTTC.

This chain connects TRBV5-4 to TRBJ1-5, with D maybe TRBD1 (6 bases). The CDR3 extends over 13 amino acids. The V end lost 1 base, the J end lost 7 bases, and 9 bases lay between the germline ends. Germline lookup yields CDR1 SGHNT and CDR2 YYREEE (reference sequence). CDR3 sequence reads: CASSLHGGQPQHF. For the CDR3, the DNA is TGTGCCAGCAGCTTGCATGGGGGCCAGCCCCAGCATTTT.

The chain uses TRBV6-1 and TRBJ2-3; TRBD2 matches at 7 bases. The ends lost 11 bases at V and 1 base at J; junction bases unmatched: 6. This CDR3 has 13 residues. CDR1 is MNHNS, CDR2 SASEGT, per germline. In DNA form, the CDR3 reads TGTGCCGGTACTAGCGCAGGCACAGATACGCAGTATTTT. Amino acid sequence: CAGTSAGTDTQYF.